Shown below are 27 T cell receptor beta chains from a single sample sequenced in a study of blood T cell repertoires in COVID-19. Sequencing was performed with immunoSEQ multiplex PCR; in TCRdb, only in-frame clones are kept and a portion is missing. The table has about 250,000 clones, roughly four fifths seen once. The sequenced material came from peripheral blood. The receptor set was obtained from a man over 45 with acute or convalescent COVID-19.

The chain couples TRBV7-3 to TRBJ1-6; 8 bases match TRBD1. The CDR3 has 14 residues. J was trimmed by 11 bases and V by 2 bases; bases with no gene match: 5. CDR1 is SGHTA and CDR2 is FQGTGA in the germline V gene. CDR3 sequence reads: CASSLGQGGPPLHF. CDR3 DNA sequence: TGTGCCAGCAGCTTAGGACAGGGAGGGCCACCCCTCCACTTT. Full variable domain (missing parts from reference TRBV7-3 and TRBJ1-6): GAGVSQTPSNKVTEKGKYVELRCDPISGHTALYWYRQSLGQGPEFLIYFQGTGAADDSGLPNDRFFAVRPEGSVSTLKIQRTERGDSAVYLCASSLGQGGPPLHFGNGTRLTVT.

The chain uses TRBV7-3 and TRBJ2-3; TRBD1 agrees at 7 bases. The CDR3 totals 13 residues. The V segment lost 5 bases and the J segment 6 bases; nucleotides outside the gene matches: 5. Germline V gene data show CDR1 as SGHTA and CDR2 as FQGTGA. CDR3 sequence (DNA): TGTGCCAGCAGCCCCCGACAGGGCGATACGCAGTATTTT. Amino acid sequence: CASSPRQGDTQYF. Using reference TRBV7-3 and TRBJ2-3 for the parts outside the CDR3, the full variable domain is GAGVSQTPSNKVTEKGKYVELRCDPISGHTALYWYRQSLGQGPEFLIYFQGTGAADDSGLPNDRFFAVRPEGSVSTLKIQRTERGDSAVYLCASSPRQGDTQYFGPGTRLTVL.

The V and J genes are TRBV11-2 and TRBJ2-1, with TRBD2 matching over 8 bases. CDR1 SGHAT and CDR2 FQNNGV come from the germline V gene. Trimming removed 5 bases from V and 5 bases from J; junction bases left unmatched: 8. The CDR3 has 15 amino acids. The CDR3: CASSAQGLGNNEQFF. Written as DNA, the CDR3 is TGTGCCAGCAGCGCCCAGGGACTAGGTAACAATGAGCAGTTCTTC. The whole variable domain, remainder taken from reference TRBV11-2 and TRBJ2-1, is EAGVAQSPRYKIIEKRQSVAFWCNPISGHATLYWYQQILGQGPKLLIQFQNNGVVDDSQLPKDRFSAERLKGVDSTLKIQPAKLEDSAVYLCASSAQGLGNNEQFFGPGTRLTVL.

The chain uses TRBV28 and TRBJ2-5; D might be TRBD1 (5 bases). The germline CDR1 and CDR2 sequences are MDHEN and SYDVKM. Trimming pared 11 bases from V and 5 bases from J, leaving 18 bases between. The CDR3 loop spans 13 amino acids. The CDR3 region has the DNA TGTGCCGTCCTTGGACATTCGATCGAGACCCAGTACTTC. This translates into CAVLGHSIETQYF.

This chain uses TRBV24-1 with TRBJ1-2; no reliable D call. Between the trimmed V and J ends, which lost 4 bases and 4 bases, there was a span of 12 bases. The CDR3 spans 14 residues. Per germline, CDR1 KGHDR and CDR2 SFDVKD. The CDR3 is CATSDGAGGYGYTF. In DNA, the CDR3 is TGTGCCACCAGTGACGGCGCGGGCGGCTATGGCTACACCTTC.

The rearrangement joins TRBV7-9 to TRBJ2-5; D is ambiguous. Germline CDR1 SEHNR, CDR2 FQNEAQ (reference sequence). The CDR3 spans 14 residues. The germline V and J ends were trimmed by 8 bases and 4 bases, with 17 bases remaining between them. The CDR3 region has the DNA TGTGCCAGCCGACCAGGCGCCTTAACAGAGACCCAGTACTTC. The encoded protein is CASRPGALTETQYF.

Comment on this clone: One end of the junction does not line up with germline, which may come from a read error. The chain links TRBV6-5 to TRBJ2-7, with 10 nucleotides matching TRBD1. The CDR3 is made up of 11 amino acids. Germline V gene lookup returns CDR1 MNHEY and CDR2 SVGAGI. The CDR3 region has the DNA TGTGCCAGCAGTTCGGGACAGGGGAAGAACTTC. Protein: CASSSGQGKNF.

The chain has TRBV30 and TRBJ2-5, with TRBD1 matching 8 bases. The CDR3 contains 11 residues. J gave up 4 bases and V 5 bases, and 0 bases lay outside the gene matches. The germline gives CDR1 GTSNPN, CDR2 SVGIG (reference sequence). In DNA form, the CDR3 reads TGTGCCTGGGACAGGGGAGAGACCCAGTACTTC. It yields the protein CAWDRGETQYF.

This clone was observed a handful of times. The rearrangement uses TRBV5-4 and TRBJ2-3, with 9 positions matching TRBD2. The CDR3 is 16 residues long. The ends lost 4 bases at V and 4 bases at J; junction bases unmatched: 10. The V gene's germline CDR1 is SGHNT and CDR2 YYREEE (reference sequence). CDR3 nucleotide sequence: TGTGCCAGCAGCCCGGGACTAGCCTTCATAGCAGATACGCAGTATTTT. Translated, it gives CASSPGLAFIADTQYF.

The chain combines TRBV28 with TRBJ1-4, with TRBD1 identical over 7 bases. The CDR3 runs 15 residues. Germline V gene sequence: CDR1 MDHEN, CDR2 SYDVKM. With V trimmed by 4 bases and J by 10 bases, 12 bases remained unmatched. The CDR3 nucleotides read TGTGCCAGCAGTTCGTTACAGGGGCCAAGAGGAAAACTGTTTTTT. It is translated as CASSSLQGPRGKLFF. The entire variable domain, with the rest obtained from reference TRBV28 and TRBJ1-4, is as follows: DVKVTQSSRYLVKRTGEKVFLECVQDMDHENMFWYRQDPGLGLRLIYFSYDVKMKEKGDIPEGYSVSREKKERFSLILESASTNQTSMYLCASSSLQGPRGKLFFGSGTQLSVL.

The V call is TRBV6-5, the J call TRBJ2-7; perhaps TRBD1 as D (6 bases). V lost 9 bases and J 3 bases, leaving 12 bases between the germline ends. CDR3 length: 12 amino acids. Germline V gene lookup returns CDR1 MNHEY and CDR2 SVGAGI. Here the CDR3 reads CARSRQDYEQYF. The CDR3 DNA is TGTGCCAGGAGCAGACAGGACTACGAGCAGTACTTC.

V and J are TRBV10-3 and TRBJ1-1; TRBD1 is a possible D gene (5 bases). The CDR3 covers 12 residues. The germline gives CDR1 ENHRY, CDR2 SYGVKD. The V and J ends lost 3 bases and 4 bases respectively, with 6 bases between them. The CDR3 sequence is CAISDGGTEAFF. CDR3 coding DNA: TGTGCCATCAGTGACGGGGGCACTGAAGCTTTCTTT.

The rearrangement uses TRBV11-2 and TRBJ1-1, with D tentatively TRBD1 (5 bases). Germline CDR1 is SGHAT and CDR2 is FQNNGV. Trimming removed 5 bases from V and 8 bases from J, with 24 bases in between. This CDR3 region has 16 residues. The CDR3 nucleotides read TGTGCCAGCAGCCCGATGTCAGGTCCGAAGGGGATGGAAGCTTTCTTT. Protein sequence: CASSPMSGPKGMEAFF.

The V gene is TRBV11-2, the J gene TRBJ2-1, with D possibly TRBD1 on 6 matching bases. The CDR3 extends over 15 amino acids. The germline V gene has CDR1 SGHAT and CDR2 FQNNGV. V was pared by 1 base and J by 1 base, with 8 bases between. CDR3 bases: TGTGCCAGCAGCTTAGTTACAGGGTCCTACAATGAGCAGTTCTTC. Translating gives CASSLVTGSYNEQFF.

The CDR3 sequence is CAISPGHNSYEQYF. The CDR3 coding sequence is TGTGCCATCAGCCCGGGACACAACTCCTACGAGCAGTACTTC. J is TRBJ2-7 and V is TRBV10-3, with D possibly matching TRBD1 (6 bases). Germline V gene data show CDR1 as ENHRY and CDR2 as SYGVKD. V dropped 6 bases and J dropped 0 bases, with 12 bases sitting between them. CDR3 length equals 14 residues.

V and J are TRBV15 and TRBJ1-6, with a possible D match to TRBD1 (6 bases). The V end lost 4 bases, the J end lost 10 bases, and 14 bases lay between the germline ends. The V gene's germline CDR1 is LNHNV and CDR2 YYDKDF (reference sequence). The CDR3 totals 14 residues. CDR3 DNA: TGTGCCACCAGCAAGGGACAAGGTGAATCACCCCTCCACTTT. This gives the protein CATSKGQGESPLHF.

J is TRBJ1-5 and V is TRBV6-5, with a weak D call TRBD1 (5 bases). V lost 6 bases, J lost 11 bases, and 23 bases lay in between. Germline V gives CDR1 MNHEY, CDR2 SVGAGI. This CDR3 has 15 amino acids. The CDR3: CASRPVRGSVGTQHF. The CDR3 DNA follows: TGTGCCAGCAGACCCGTACGGGGGAGCGTCGGGACCCAGCATTTT.

The chain uses TRBV4-2 and TRBJ2-1, with TRBD1 identical over 7 bases. Germline V gives CDR1 LGHNA, CDR2 YNFKEQ. The CDR3 is made up of 14 amino acids. V trimming: 4 bases; J trimming: 4 bases; junction bases outside the gene matches: 4. CDR3 nucleotide sequence: TGTGCCAGCAGCCGGACAGGATTTTACAATGAGCAGTTCTTC. Protein product: CASSRTGFYNEQFF.

This chain joins TRBV10-3 and TRBJ1-3; D perhaps matches TRBD1 (5 bases). V shed 2 bases and J shed 1 base, with 9 bases lying between them. This CDR3 comprises 15 residues. Per the germline V gene, CDR1 is ENHRY and CDR2 is SYGVKD. As DNA, the CDR3 is TGTGCCATCAGTGAGGGAAGGGGTTCTGGAAACACCATATATTTT. It yields the protein CAISEGRGSGNTIYF.

Points on this clone: The sample contains more than one DNA sequence encoding this CDR3. The rearrangement joins TRBV5-1 to TRBJ1-4, with 9 bases fitting TRBD1. The CDR3 runs 14 residues. Trimming took 4 bases from V and 5 from J; bases not matched to a gene: 3. Germline V lookup: CDR1 SGHRS, CDR2 YFSETQ. CDR3 sequence (DNA): TGCGCCAGCAGCCCCGACAGGGGGAATGAAAAACTGTTTTTT. This gives the protein CASSPDRGNEKLFF.

The chain links TRBV6-6 to TRBJ2-7, with 8 bases fitting TRBD1. Germline lookup yields CDR1 MNHNY and CDR2 SVGAGI (reference sequence). Trimming at V came to 6 bases and at J to 2 bases, leaving 6 bases not matched to a gene. The CDR3 runs to 14 residues. CDR3 amino acids: CASSDRGGTYEQYF. The CDR3 DNA is TGTGCCAGCAGCGACAGGGGTGGGACCTACGAGCAGTACTTC.

The chain joins TRBV18 to TRBJ2-4; unclear D gene. With 5 bases removed from V and 8 bases from J, the gap between germline ends came to 19 bases. Germline V lookup: CDR1 KGHSH, CDR2 LQKENI. The CDR3 has 15 amino acids. Here the CDR3 reads CASSDSKSAEDIQYF. DNA of the CDR3: TGTGCCAGCTCAGACTCGAAGTCCGCCGAGGACATTCAGTACTTC.

The chain joins TRBV29-1 to TRBJ1-2; 8 nucleotides match TRBD1. J lost 8 bases, V lost 6 bases, and 11 bases had no gene match. The germline V gene encodes CDR1 SQVTM and CDR2 ANQGSEA. The CDR3 is 13 residues long. The CDR3 reads CSVRTGSNLGYTF. The CDR3 nucleotides are TGCAGCGTCAGGACAGGGAGTAACCTGGGCTACACCTTC. Drawing the rest from reference TRBV29-1 and TRBJ1-2, the complete variable domain is SAVISQKPSRDICQRGTSLTIQCQVDSQVTMMFWYRQQPGQSLTLIATANQGSEATYESGFVIDKFPISRPNLTFSTLTVSNMSPEDSSIYLCSVRTGSNLGYTFGSGTRLTVV.

The CDR3 DNA follows: TGTGCCAGCAGTTCGCAGGGGGCTCCACTCACAGATACGCAGTATTTT. Translation: CASSSQGAPLTDTQYF. V gene TRBV5-6 combines with J gene TRBJ2-3, with 8 bases that match TRBD1. After removal of 5 bases from V and 2 bases from J, the junction contained 10 bases not matched to a gene. There are 16 residues in the CDR3. Germline V CDR1 and CDR2: SGHDT, YYEEEE.

The rearrangement uses TRBV27 and TRBJ1-1, with D perhaps TRBD1 (5 bases). Germline lookup yields CDR1 MNHEY and CDR2 SMNVEV (reference sequence). The CDR3 runs to 16 residues. V lost 5 bases and J 1 base, leaving 17 bases between the germline ends. The CDR3 region is CASSLLSGTGNTEAFF. CDR3 DNA: TGTGCCAGCAGTCTCCTCTCCGGGACTGGGAACACTGAAGCTTTCTTT.

The chain carries TRBV19 and TRBJ2-7; D perhaps matches TRBD1 (6 bases). This CDR3 has 14 residues. V lost 3 bases and J lost 2, with 11 bases in between. Germline-derived CDR1 and CDR2 are LNHDA and SQIVND (reference sequence). The CDR3 DNA follows: TGTGCCAGTAGTATGGACAGTCCGACCTACGAGCAGTACTTC. It translates to CASSMDSPTYEQYF.

The chain has TRBV6-1 and TRBJ2-2, with 9 nucleotides matching TRBD1. Germline V gene sequence: CDR1 MNHNS, CDR2 SASEGT. V dropped 0 bases and J dropped 0; count of bases not matched to a gene: 5. This CDR3 region has 18 residues. The CDR3: CASSEAGQGISNTGELFF. The CDR3 DNA is TGTGCCAGCAGTGAAGCTGGACAGGGGATTTCGAACACCGGGGAGCTGTTTTTT.